This T cell receptor (beta chain) was captured by sequencing in a study of blood T cell repertoires in COVID-19. From germline, CDR1 is SGHTS and CDR2 YDEGEE. V lost 3 bases and J lost 12; bases outside the gene matches: 18. The length of the CDR3 is 15 residues. This clone was seen only once. The table came from immunoSEQ multiplex PCR; TCRdb's copy has only in-frame clones and leaves some out. The sample holds over 65,000 clones, roughly 80% seen once. The chain couples TRBV5-8 to TRBJ2-7; the match to TRBD1 covers 7 bases. The source material was peripheral blood. This TCR was recovered from a woman aged 40 to 50 with active or convalescent COVID-19. CDR3 region: CASSWPGQSSPPPYF. The DNA of the CDR3 is TGTGCCAGCAGCTGGCCGGGACAGTCTTCCCCCCCTCCGTACTTC. Using reference TRBV5-8 and TRBJ2-7 for the parts outside the CDR3, the full variable domain is EAGVTQSPTHLIKTRGQQATLRCSPISGHTSVYWYQQALGLGLQFLLWYDEGEERNRGNFPPRFSGRQFPNYSSELNVNALELEDSALYLCASSWPGQSSPPPYFGPGTRLTVT.